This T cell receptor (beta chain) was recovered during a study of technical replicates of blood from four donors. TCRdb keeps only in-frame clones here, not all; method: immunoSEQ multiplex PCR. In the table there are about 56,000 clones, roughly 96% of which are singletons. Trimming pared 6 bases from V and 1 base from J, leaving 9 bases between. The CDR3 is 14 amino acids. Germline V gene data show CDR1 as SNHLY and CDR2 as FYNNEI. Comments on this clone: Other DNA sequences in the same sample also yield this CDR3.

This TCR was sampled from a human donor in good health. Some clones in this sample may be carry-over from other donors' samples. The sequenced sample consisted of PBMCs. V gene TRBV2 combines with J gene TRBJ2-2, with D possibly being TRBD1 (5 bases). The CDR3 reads CASRTDRNTGELFF. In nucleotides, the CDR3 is TGTGCCAGCAGGACCGACAGGAACACCGGGGAGCTGTTTTTT.